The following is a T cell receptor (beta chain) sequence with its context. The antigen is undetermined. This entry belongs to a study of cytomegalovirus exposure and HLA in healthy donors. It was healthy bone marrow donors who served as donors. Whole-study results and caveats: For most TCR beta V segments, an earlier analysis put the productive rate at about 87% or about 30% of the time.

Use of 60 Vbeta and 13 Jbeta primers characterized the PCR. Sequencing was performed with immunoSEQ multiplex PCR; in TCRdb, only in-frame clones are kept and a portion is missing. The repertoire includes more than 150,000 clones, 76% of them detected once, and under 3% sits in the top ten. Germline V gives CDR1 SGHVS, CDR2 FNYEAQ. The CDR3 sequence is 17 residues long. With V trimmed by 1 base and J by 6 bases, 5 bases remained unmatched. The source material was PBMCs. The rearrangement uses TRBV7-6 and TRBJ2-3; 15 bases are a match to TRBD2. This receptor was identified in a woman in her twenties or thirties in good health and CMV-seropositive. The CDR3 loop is CASSLEAGTSGGDTQYF. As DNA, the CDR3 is TGTGCCAGCAGCTTAGAAGCCGGGACTAGCGGGGGGGATACGCAGTATTTT.